These 24 T cell receptor beta chains originate from one sample sequenced in a study of blood T cell repertoires in COVID-19. This table comes from immunoSEQ multiplex PCR, and its TCRdb copy is limited to in-frame clones, with some not included. The sample includes about 280,000 clones, roughly 85% of them seen just once. Sequenced material: peripheral blood. The origin of the receptors is a man between 50 and 59 years old with active or convalescent COVID-19.

J is TRBJ2-1 and V is TRBV7-8, with 10 bases lining up with TRBD1. Germline-derived CDR1 and CDR2 are SGHVS and FQNEAQ. This CDR3 is built from 14 residues. V lost 5 bases to trimming and J lost 4 bases; unmatched junction nucleotides: 2. This CDR3 is CASSRDRGYNEQFF. DNA of the CDR3: TGTGCCAGCAGCCGGGACAGGGGATACAATGAGCAGTTCTTC.

The table lists this clone with a count of one. The rearrangement links TRBV19 to TRBJ2-3; the D is unclear. The germline CDR1 and CDR2 sequences are LNHDA and SQIVND (reference sequence). V lost 3 bases, J lost 1 base, and 5 bases lay in between. The CDR3 loop spans 13 amino acids. The CDR3 nucleotides are TGTGCCAGTAGTATTAGTCGCACAGATACGCAGTATTTT. Amino acid sequence: CASSISRTDTQYF.

The chain uses TRBV7-3 and TRBJ2-1, with 12 nucleotides matching TRBD2. In germline, CDR1 is SGHTA, CDR2 FQGTGA. This CDR3 has 19 residues. V lost 0 bases to trimming and J lost 6 bases; unmatched junction nucleotides: 12. As DNA, the CDR3 is TGTGCCAGCAGCTTAACGGGACTAGCGGGTTTCCGGAAAAGCAATGAGCAGTTCTTC. Amino acids: CASSLTGLAGFRKSNEQFF.

V gene TRBV29-1 combines with J gene TRBJ1-1; tentative D call: TRBD1 (6 bases). Germline-derived CDR1 and CDR2 are SQVTM and ANQGSEA. Deletions cut 4 bases from V and 10 bases from J, with 19 bases between. The CDR3 runs 13 residues. The CDR3 protein is CSVATQGRDRAFF. CDR3 sequence (DNA): TGCAGCGTTGCCACTCAGGGGAGAGACAGAGCTTTCTTT.

This clone was observed once. The chain joins TRBV5-1 to TRBJ2-1, with 12 bases identical to TRBD2. The CDR3 is 16 amino acids. Unmatched junction bases numbered 9, after V lost 4 bases and J lost 7 bases. The V gene's germline CDR1 is SGHRS and CDR2 YFSETQ. The CDR3 nucleotides are TGCGCCAGCAGCCCTTCTACCGGGACTAGCGGGAATGAGCAGTTCTTC. Amino acid sequence: CASSPSTGTSGNEQFF.

The chain joins TRBV5-1 to TRBJ1-1; tentatively, D is TRBD1 (5 bases). Between the trimmed V and J ends, which lost 0 bases and 1 base, there was a span of 10 bases. CDR3 length equals 15 residues. CDR1 SGHRS and CDR2 YFSETQ come from the germline V gene. The CDR3 spells CASSLGGTSNTEAFF. CDR3 sequence (DNA): TGCGCCAGCAGCTTGGGGGGGACTTCGAACACTGAAGCTTTCTTT.

The chain joins TRBV5-4 to TRBJ1-1, with a possible D match to TRBD1 (5 bases). Trimming cost V 0 bases and J 4 bases, with 10 bases left between them. The germline V gene encodes CDR1 SGHNT and CDR2 YYREEE (reference sequence). The CDR3 loop spans 14 amino acids. This CDR3 reads CASSLGGGTTEAFF. The CDR3, as DNA: TGTGCCAGCAGCTTGGGTGGGGGGACCACTGAAGCTTTCTTT.

The gene calls are TRBV11-2 and TRBJ1-1; possibly TRBD1 for D (6 bases). From germline, CDR1 is SGHAT and CDR2 FQNNGV. The ends were cut back, 2 bases at V and 1 base at J, with 14 bases in the middle. The CDR3 extends over 16 amino acids. In DNA form, the CDR3 reads TGTGCCAGCAGCTTACGTTTCGGGACAAAGAACACTGAAGCTTTCTTT. It yields the protein CASSLRFGTKNTEAFF.

This chain links TRBV4-2 with TRBJ1-5; perhaps TRBD1 as D (5 bases). V was clipped by 4 bases and J by 5 bases, with 18 bases between them. Per the germline V gene, CDR1 is LGHNA and CDR2 is YNFKEQ. The CDR3 length is 16 residues. CDR3 sequence (DNA): TGTGCCAGCAGCCGGTCCCAGGGCGGTGGATATCAGCCCCAGCATTTT. This gives the protein CASSRSQGGGYQPQHF.

This clone appeared once. The chain links TRBV19 to TRBJ2-7, with 10 nucleotides matching TRBD1. The V and J ends lost 3 bases and 1 base, in that order; junction bases with no gene match: 6. The CDR3 loop spans 16 amino acids. Per the germline V gene, CDR1 is LNHDA and CDR2 is SQIVND (reference sequence). The CDR3 sequence: CASSINGQGESYEQYF. CDR3 nucleotides: TGTGCCAGTAGTATCAACGGACAGGGGGAATCCTACGAGCAGTACTTC.

This clone appeared a single time. The rearrangement links TRBV5-4 to TRBJ2-5; weak D call: TRBD2 (6 bases). V gave up 0 bases and J gave up 5 bases, with 14 bases separating them. CDR1 and CDR2 from the germline V gene are SGHNT and YYREEE (reference sequence). CDR3 length equals 15 residues. As DNA, the CDR3 is TGTGCCAGCAGCTTGGATTTCGGGAGTGGGGAGACCCAGTACTTC. This gives the protein CASSLDFGSGETQYF.

The V and J genes are TRBV28 and TRBJ1-4; TRBD1 matches at 8 bases. The V segment lost 4 bases and the J segment 4 bases; nucleotides outside the gene matches: 5. Germline CDR1 is MDHEN and CDR2 is SYDVKM. This CDR3 region has 15 residues. DNA for the CDR3: TGTGCCAGCAGTTCAGGGGGCGATGGTAATGAAAAACTGTTTTTT. Translated, it gives CASSSGGDGNEKLFF.

The chain has TRBV19 and TRBJ2-5; possibly TRBD2 for D (5 bases). Germline values: CDR1 LNHDA, CDR2 SQIVND (reference sequence). Deletions cut 3 bases from V and 7 bases from J, with 18 bases between. This CDR3 has 15 amino acids. Here the CDR3 DNA reads TGTGCCAGTAGTATCGTAACGGGATCCATGGTGACCCAGTACTTC. Translated: CASSIVTGSMVTQYF.

The chain recombines TRBV7-6 with TRBJ2-7; 9 nucleotides match TRBD2. This CDR3 is built from 15 residues. After removal of 2 bases from V and 5 bases from J, the junction contained 7 bases not matched to a gene. Germline lookup yields CDR1 SGHVS and CDR2 FNYEAQ. The DNA for the CDR3 is TGTGCCAGCAGCTTATTAGCGGGAGCGGGAGACGAGCAGTACTTC. Its translation: CASSLLAGAGDEQYF.

The J gene is TRBJ1-6, the V gene TRBV10-3; TRBD1 matches at 9 bases. Germline-derived CDR1 and CDR2 are ENHRY and SYGVKD. The CDR3 totals 13 residues. The V gene end was trimmed by 6 bases and the J gene end by 7 bases; junction bases not matched to a gene: 1. The CDR3 loop reads CAISGTGNSPLHF. The CDR3 nucleotides read TGTGCCATCAGCGGGACAGGGAATTCACCCCTCCACTTT.

The V and J genes are TRBV13 and TRBJ1-1; D may be TRBD1 (5 bases). The V and J ends lost 5 bases and 8 bases respectively, with 9 bases between them. Germline V gene sequence: CDR1 PRHDT, CDR2 FYEKMQ (reference sequence). There are 11 residues in the CDR3. CDR3 protein: CASSGGKEAFF. CDR3 bases: TGTGCCAGCAGCGGGGGGAAAGAAGCTTTCTTT.

This chain uses TRBV6-5 with TRBJ1-2; D gene uncertain. The CDR3 runs 15 residues. With 2 bases removed from V and 0 bases from J, the gap between germline ends came to 10 bases. Per germline, CDR1 MNHEY and CDR2 SVGAGI. The CDR3 nucleotides read TGTGCCAGCAGTTACGGAGCCTCACCTAACTATGGCTACACCTTC. Its protein is CASSYGASPNYGYTF.

This chain connects TRBV10-3 to TRBJ2-1; TRBD2 is a possible D gene (5 bases). The CDR3 sequence is 13 residues long. Germline values: CDR1 ENHRY, CDR2 SYGVKD. V shed 2 bases and J shed 9 bases, with 11 bases lying between them. The CDR3 loop reads CAISETGGTEQFF. Written as DNA, the CDR3 is TGTGCCATCAGTGAGACCGGAGGAACTGAGCAGTTCTTC.

V and J are TRBV7-2 and TRBJ2-7; D is unresolved. V was shortened by 1 base and J by 6 bases, with 16 bases between the two germline ends. From germline, CDR1 is SGHTA and CDR2 FQGNSA. The CDR3 totals 15 residues. CDR3 coding DNA: TGTGCCAGCAGCTTAGGTTTCTCCCGTCCCCCCGAGCAGTACTTC. It translates to CASSLGFSRPPEQYF. Full variable domain (missing parts from reference TRBV7-2 and TRBJ2-7): GAGVSQSPSNKVTEKGKDVELRCDPISGHTALYWYRQSLGQGLEFLIYFQGNSAPDKSGLPSDRFSAERTGGSVSTLTIQRTQQEDSAVYLCASSLGFSRPPEQYFGPGTRLTVT.

The rearrangement joins TRBV19 to TRBJ2-3; D possibly corresponds to TRBD1 (5 bases). V lost 9 bases, J lost 1 base, and 11 bases lay in between. CDR1 LNHDA and CDR2 SQIVND come from the germline V gene (reference sequence). The CDR3 sequence is 13 residues long. CDR3 coding DNA: TGTGCCAGCAGGGTAGTTGGCACAGATACGCAGTATTTT. It yields the protein CASRVVGTDTQYF.

This sequence joins TRBV7-8 and TRBJ2-7; the match to TRBD2 covers 7 bases. This CDR3 comprises 16 residues. The germline gives CDR1 SGHVS, CDR2 FQNEAQ. Trimming at V came to 1 base and at J to 3 bases, leaving 9 bases not matched to a gene. The CDR3 DNA is TGTGCCAGCAGCTTAGAGGGACTAACATCAAGCTACGAGCAGTACTTC. It yields the protein CASSLEGLTSSYEQYF.

Points on this clone: A much larger clone differs from this one at a single base, so this may be a read error. This sequence joins TRBV7-2 and TRBJ1-1, with D possibly being TRBD1 (5 bases). The CDR3 spans 13 residues. Germline CDR1 SGHTA, CDR2 FQGNSA. The CDR3 region is CAGSEVGDTEAFF. In nucleotides, the CDR3 is TGTGCCGGCAGCGAAGTAGGGGACACTGAAGCTTTCTTT.

The chain recombines TRBV5-8 with TRBJ1-5, with a weak D call TRBD1 (6 bases). In germline, CDR1 is SGHTS, CDR2 YDEGEE. V was cut by 6 bases and J by 2 bases, with 9 bases left in between. The CDR3 covers 13 residues. The CDR3 protein is CASNRVGNQPQHF. The DNA for the CDR3 is TGTGCCAGCAACAGGGTTGGCAATCAGCCCCAGCATTTT.

The chain has TRBV10-3 and TRBJ2-1; TRBD1 aligns across 7 bases. The V gene end was trimmed by 3 bases and the J gene end by 8 bases; junction bases not matched to a gene: 19. Germline loops: CDR1 ENHRY, CDR2 SYGVKD. The CDR3 has 18 residues. DNA for the CDR3: TGTGCCATCAGTGACCGGTCTGTGGGGCACAGGGGAGTCGATGAGCAGTTCTTC. Translating gives CAISDRSVGHRGVDEQFF.